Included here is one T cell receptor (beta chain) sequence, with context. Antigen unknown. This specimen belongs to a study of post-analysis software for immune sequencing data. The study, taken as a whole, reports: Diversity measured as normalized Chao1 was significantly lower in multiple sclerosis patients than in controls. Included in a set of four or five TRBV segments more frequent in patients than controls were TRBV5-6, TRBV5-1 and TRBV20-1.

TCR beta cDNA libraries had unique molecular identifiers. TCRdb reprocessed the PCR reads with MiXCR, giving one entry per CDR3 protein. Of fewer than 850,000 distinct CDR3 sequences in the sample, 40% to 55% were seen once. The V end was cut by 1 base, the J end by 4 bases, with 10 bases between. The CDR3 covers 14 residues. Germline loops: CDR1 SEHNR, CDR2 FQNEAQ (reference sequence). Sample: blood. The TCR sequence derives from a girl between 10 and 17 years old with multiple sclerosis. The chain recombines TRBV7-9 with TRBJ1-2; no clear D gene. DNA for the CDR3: TGTGCCAGCAGCTTAGGACCAGTTCGCTATGGCTACACCTTC. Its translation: CASSLGPVRYGYTF.